Presented here are 14 T cell receptor beta chains from one specimen sequenced in a study of T cell responses to AZD1222 COVID-19 vaccine. Generated by immunoSEQ multiplex PCR, the TCRdb table keeps only in-frame clones and is missing some. In the table there are 90,000 to 150,000 clones, about 92% of which are singletons. Specimen: peripheral blood, collected 28 days after the second AZD1222 dose. The receptors here all came from an adult who received the AZD1222 COVID-19 vaccine.

The gene calls are TRBV7-9 and TRBJ2-2; weak D call: TRBD2 (5 bases). This CDR3 comprises 13 residues. V was shortened by 1 base and J by 6 bases, with 6 bases between the two germline ends. Germline assignment: CDR1 SEHNR and CDR2 FQNEAQ (reference sequence). As DNA, the CDR3 is TGTGCCAGCAGCTTAGACGGGGCCGGGGAGCTGTTTTTT. It specifies CASSLDGAGELFF.

The rearrangement joins TRBV28 to TRBJ1-1; D perhaps matches TRBD1 (6 bases). The V gene lost 2 bases and the J gene lost 5 bases, with 18 bases spanning the gap. CDR3 length: 16 amino acids. CDR1 is MDHEN and CDR2 is SYDVKM in the germline V gene. This chain's CDR3 is CASSLPPGASFTEAFF. In DNA, the CDR3 is TGTGCCAGCAGTTTACCCCCGGGGGCAAGTTTTACTGAAGCTTTCTTT.

This chain links TRBV24-1 with TRBJ1-4, with D perhaps TRBD1 (5 bases). The length of the CDR3 is 17 residues. Deletions cut 2 bases from V and 0 bases from J, with 12 bases between. Germline CDR1 KGHDR, CDR2 SFDVKD. For the CDR3, the DNA is TGTGCCACCAGTGATTCGACAGACGATGCAACTAATGAAAAACTGTTTTTT. Translation gives CATSDSTDDATNEKLFF.

This rearrangement joins TRBV6-5 to TRBJ2-7; tentative D call: TRBD1 (5 bases). Germline loops: CDR1 MNHEY, CDR2 SVGAGI. The ends were cut back, 2 bases at V and 4 bases at J, with 9 bases in the middle. The CDR3 is 13 residues long. The DNA for the CDR3 is TGTGCCAGCAGTTACGTGGCAGGGTACGAGCAGTACTTC. It is translated as CASSYVAGYEQYF.

The V call is TRBV29-1, the J call TRBJ2-5; D unclear. The CDR3 contains 12 residues. Deletions cut 7 bases from V and 1 base from J, with 10 bases between. Per germline, CDR1 SQVTM and CDR2 ANQGSEA. CDR3 loop: CSAGDFQETQYF. The CDR3 DNA sequence: TGCAGCGCCGGAGACTTCCAAGAGACCCAGTACTTC.

This chain joins TRBV3-1 (or the pseudogene TRBV3-2) and TRBJ2-1, with TRBD2 identical over 13 bases. CDR1 and CDR2 (germline): LGHDT, YNNKEL (reference sequence). CDR3 length: 16 residues. The J segment lost 2 bases and the V segment lost 4 bases, leaving 2 bases of the junction unmatched. The CDR3 spells CASSPGLAGTYNEQFF. CDR3 nucleotide sequence: TGTGCCAGCAGCCCGGGACTAGCGGGAACCTACAATGAGCAGTTCTTC.

The V call is TRBV27, the J call TRBJ1-5; 9 bases agree with TRBD1. Germline CDR1 MNHEY, CDR2 SMNVEV (reference sequence). This CDR3 region has 15 residues. With 2 bases clipped from V and 6 bases from J, the junction kept 5 bases outside the gene matches. The CDR3 coding sequence is TGTGCCAGCAGTTTACGGACAGGGGTTGGTCAGCCCCAGCATTTT. Translating gives CASSLRTGVGQPQHF.

The chain is built from TRBV28 and TRBJ1-2; D unresolved. V was clipped by 5 bases and J by 5 bases, with 9 bases between them. Germline V gene data show CDR1 as MDHEN and CDR2 as SYDVKM. There are 12 residues in the CDR3. CDR3 sequence: CASSGRLYGYTF. For the CDR3, the DNA is TGTGCCAGCAGTGGTCGTTTGTATGGCTACACCTTC.

The gene calls are TRBV18 and TRBJ1-5, with unresolved D. The CDR3 contains 14 residues. The V end was cut by 6 bases, the J end by 7 bases, with 16 bases between. Germline assignment: CDR1 KGHSH and CDR2 LQKENI. CDR3 residues: CASSRSRAEQPQHF. CDR3 in DNA: TGTGCCAGCTCGCGGTCGAGGGCAGAACAGCCCCAGCATTTT.

This chain connects TRBV28 to TRBJ2-5; D unclear. Germline V gene sequence: CDR1 MDHEN, CDR2 SYDVKM. CDR3 length: 13 residues. The V and J ends lost 10 bases and 3 bases respectively, with 15 bases between them. CDR3 residues: CATNAGSKETQYF. The CDR3 region has the DNA TGTGCCACCAACGCAGGCAGCAAAGAGACCCAGTACTTC.

The chain carries TRBV27 and TRBJ2-7; D gene uncertain. The CDR3 runs to 13 residues. Germline lookup yields CDR1 MNHEY and CDR2 SMNVEV (reference sequence). The V end was cut by 2 bases, the J end by 3 bases, with 8 bases between. Here the CDR3 reads CASSLGVGYEQYF. The CDR3, as DNA: TGTGCCAGCAGTTTAGGAGTAGGCTACGAGCAGTACTTC.

The chain employs TRBV24-1 and TRBJ1-2; no firm D call. Germline assignment: CDR1 KGHDR and CDR2 SFDVKD. V lost 1 base and J lost 6, with 14 bases in between. The CDR3 spans 15 residues. Here the CDR3 reads CATSDLRQEVHGYTF. The CDR3 DNA follows: TGTGCCACCAGTGATTTACGGCAGGAGGTCCATGGCTACACCTTC.

This chain links TRBV6-5 with TRBJ2-3, with 12 bases identical to TRBD2. The CDR3 consists of 16 residues. V was clipped by 0 bases and J by 6 bases; unmatched bases: 4. Germline values: CDR1 MNHEY, CDR2 SVGAGI. DNA for the CDR3: TGTGCCAGCAGTTACTCGGCTAGCGGGGGGGCTGATACGCAGTATTTT. Amino acid sequence: CASSYSASGGADTQYF.

This chain joins TRBV7-8 and TRBJ1-5, with 8 bases identical to TRBD1. This CDR3 is built from 16 residues. Germline V gene sequence: CDR1 SGHVS, CDR2 FQNEAQ. Losses at the gene ends were 5 bases for V and 5 bases for J; bases not matched to a gene: 11. The CDR3 sequence is CASSKQVRGHDQPQHF. The CDR3 DNA reads as TGTGCCAGCAGCAAACAGGTCAGGGGGCACGATCAGCCCCAGCATTTT.